Listed below are T cell receptor beta chains from one sample, sequenced in a study of blood T cell repertoires in COVID-19. TCRdb's copy holds only in-frame clones and misses some; the assay was immunoSEQ multiplex PCR. The sample yields roughly 150,000 clones, over 70% seen once. Material: PBMCs or T cells enriched from blood (not recorded which). These receptors all come from a man aged 45 to 65 in a cohort exposed to, infected with or recovered from COVID-19 (not recorded which). CDR3s include the opening cysteine and the closing phenylalanine or tryptophan. D genes are given only for firm matches. Not all rows give a size; the values are once, few, many and, for expanded clones, a class.

- | - | TRBJ1-1 | TRBV7-9 | TGTGCCAGCAGCTTAGGGGGTGGGGCCACTGAAGCTTTCTTT | CASSLGGGATEAFF
- | TRBD2 | TRBJ2-1 | TRBV6-1 | TGTGCCAGCAGTGAAGCGCCCAGCGGGGGCTACAATGAGCAGTTCTTC | CASSEAPSGGYNEQFF
- | - | TRBJ2-1 | TRBV28 | TGTGCCAGCGGGGCCTCAACCTCCTACAATGAGCAGTTCTTC | CASGASTSYNEQFF
- | TRBD1 | TRBJ2-3 | TRBV27 | TGTGCCAGCAGTTCCGAAGGGGGCGCGGGCACAGATACGCAGTATTTT | CASSSEGGAGTDTQYF
- | - | TRBJ1-5 | TRBV6-2/TRBV6-3 | TGTGCCAGCAGTTACTCAGACAGTCAAAGCAATCAGCCCCAGCATTTT | CASSYSDSQSNQPQHF
- | TRBD2 | TRBJ2-1 | TRBV4-1 | TGCGCCAGCAGCCAAGATGCAGCGGGAGGGCCGGTGGATGAGCAGTTCTTC | CASSQDAAGGPVDEQFF
- | TRBD1 | TRBJ1-2 | TRBV7-9 | TGTGCCAGCAGCCTGGGGACAGATCTTTATGGCTACACCTTC | CASSLGTDLYGYTF
once | - | TRBJ1-2 | TRBV4-3 | TGCGCCAGCAGCCAAGATCAAGTACCTAGCTATGGCTACACCTTC | CASSQDQVPSYGYTF
- | - | TRBJ1-3 | TRBV5-1 | TGCGCCAGCAGCTTGGATCAGGGAGGAAACACCATATATTTT | CASSLDQGGNTIYF
- | - | TRBJ1-2 | TRBV4-2 | TGTGCCAGCAGCCAAGATCCCGCCTCAGGGAAGTATGGCTACACCTTC | CASSQDPASGKYGYTF
- | - | TRBJ2-5 | TRBV7-8 | TGTGCCAGCAGCTTAGGGCAGGGGAGCGGTGAGACCCAGTACTTC | CASSLGQGSGETQYF
- | - | TRBJ2-1 | TRBV18 | TGTGCCAGCTCACCAGGGGGGATTGAGCAGTTCTTC | CASSPGGIEQFF
- | TRBD1 | TRBJ1-1 | TRBV19 | TGTGCCAGTACCCTGGGACAGGGGGCAGCCCCCGCGAACACTGAAGCTTTCTTT | CASTLGQGAAPANTEAFF
- | - | TRBJ2-1 | TRBV1 | TGCACCAGCACCTGGAGAGGGACTAGCGGGTTATACGAGCAGTTCTTC | CTSTWRGTSGLYEQFF
- | TRBD1 | TRBJ1-1 | TRBV28 | TGTGCCAGCAGTTTGGAGGGGGCGGTGAACACTGAAGCTTTCTTT | CASSLEGAVNTEAFF
once | TRBD1 | TRBJ1-2 | TRBV6-5 | TGTGCCAGCAGTCGACAGGGTGGGGGCTACACCTTC | CASSRQGGGYTF
once | - | TRBJ1-2 | TRBV27 | TGTGCCAGCAGTTACATAAACAGGGAAGGTGGCTACACCTTC | CASSYINREGGYTF
- | TRBD1 | TRBJ1-2 | TRBV9 | TGTGCCAGCAGCGTAAATGAAGAGGGGGCGATTGATGGCTACACCTTC | CASSVNEEGAIDGYTF
once | TRBD1 | TRBJ1-1 | TRBV15 | TGTGCCACCAGGTTCCAGGGGGGCACTGAAGCTTTCTTT | CATRFQGGTEAFF
- | - | TRBJ1-1 | TRBV10-3 | TGTGCCATTCTTCAGGGGCCGGCCACTGAAGCTTTCTTT | CAILQGPATEAFF
- | - | TRBJ2-7 | TRBV18 | TGTGCCAGCTCACCACCGGGCTATGCCTACGAGCAGTACTTC | CASSPPGYAYEQYF
once | - | TRBJ2-3 | TRBV11-2 | TGTGCCAGCAGCTTAGGAGGGACTAGCACAGATACGCAGTATTTT | CASSLGGTSTDTQYF
- | - | TRBJ1-2 | TRBV9 | TGTGCCAGCAGCTTCAATTCGGACACCTATGGCTACACCTTC | CASSFNSDTYGYTF
- | - | TRBJ1-2 | TRBV10-3 | TGTGCCATCAGTGAGTCAGCCCCCTATGGCTACACCTTC | CAISESAPYGYTF
- | - | TRBJ2-3 | TRBV5-5 | TGTGCCAGCACCTGGCAAGGGGGTACGGGTGCAGATACGCAGTATTTT | CASTWQGGTGADTQYF
- | - | TRBJ1-3 | TRBV5-1 | TGCGCCAGCAGCCCGGAGGGTAACACCATATATTTT | CASSPEGNTIYF
- | TRBD1 | TRBJ1-2 | TRBV4-1 | TGCGCCAGCAGCCAAGAGGAAAGAACAGGGGCCGTCTATGGCTACACCTTC | CASSQEERTGAVYGYTF
- | TRBD2 | TRBJ2-7 | TRBV28 | TGTGCCAGCAGCCCGGGACTAGCGGGACTAAGGGGCGAGCAGTACTTC | CASSPGLAGLRGEQYF
once | - | TRBJ1-2 | TRBV9 | TGTGCCAGCAGCGGGGGGCAGGATGGCTACACCTTC | CASSGGQDGYTF
- | - | TRBJ1-3 | TRBV11-2 | TGTGCCAGCAGCTTGGAGGGAAACACCATATATTTT | CASSLEGNTIYF
- | - | TRBJ1-5 | TRBV24-1 | TGTGCCACCAGTGATGTCCAGGGAGGTTATAGCAATCAGCCCCAGCATTTT | CATSDVQGGYSNQPQHF
- | - | TRBJ2-5 | TRBV7-9 | TGTGCCAGCAGCTTAGGTGTCAGGGGGGTAAGGGAGACCCAGTACTTC | CASSLGVRGVRETQYF